A single sample gave rise to the 28 T cell receptor beta chains below, sequenced in a study of vaccination effects on CD4 cells after COVID-19. These receptors lack a known antigen. TCRdb's copy holds only in-frame clones and misses some; the assay was immunoSEQ multiplex PCR. The repertoire holds about 22,000 clones, with under 85% as singletons. Sequencing in the ViraFEST assay came after antigen-specific CD4+ T cells had been expanded with viral peptide pools, which were used to stimulate PBMC. Upon completion of 10 to 11 days in culture, CD4+ T cells were isolated. The participants, recipients of two vaccine doses, got either BNT162b2 or mRNA-1273. The starting material was CD4+ T cells from PBMCs cultured with HCoV-NL63 spike peptides, obtained after COVID-19 vaccination. Source of these receptors: a human donor who received a COVID-19 vaccine.

The chain carries TRBV30 and TRBJ1-1; TRBD1 matches at 7 bases. The CDR3 has 16 residues. With 2 bases clipped from V and 2 bases from J, the junction kept 11 bases outside the gene matches. Per germline, CDR1 GTSNPN and CDR2 SVGIG (reference sequence). The CDR3 DNA reads as TGTGCCTGGAGTATCCTAGGACAGGCCCTTAACACTGAAGCTTTCTTT. Translated: CAWSILGQALNTEAFF.

V gene TRBV2 combines with J gene TRBJ2-5; no firm D call. This CDR3 contains 13 residues. Germline CDR1 and CDR2: SNHLY and FYNNEI. Trimming left V 1 base short and J 7 bases short, with 10 bases between. The CDR3 DNA reads TGTGCCAGCAGTGAAGGCGGCCCAGGGACCCAGTACTTC. Protein: CASSEGGPGTQYF.

The genes are TRBV18 and TRBJ2-6; D gene ambiguous. Trimming stripped 2 bases from V and 2 bases from J, with 7 bases between. The CDR3 is made up of 15 amino acids. Germline V lookup: CDR1 KGHSH, CDR2 LQKENI. The CDR3 is CASSPSVTGANVLTF. For the CDR3, the DNA is TGTGCCAGCTCACCATCGGTCACTGGGGCCAACGTCCTGACTTTC.

Here the CDR3 reads CASSYNSNQPQHF. CDR3 DNA: TGTGCCAGCAGTTACAACAGCAATCAGCCCCAGCATTTT. This chain links TRBV6-5 with TRBJ1-5; no clear D gene. The CDR3 is 13 amino acids. The V gene lost 2 bases and the J gene lost 1 base, with 3 bases spanning the gap. Germline CDR1 and CDR2: MNHEY and SVGAGI.

The gene calls are TRBV28 and TRBJ1-6; no clear D. The CDR3 consists of 13 residues. Deletions cut 3 bases from V and 5 bases from J, with 5 bases between. Germline V gene data show CDR1 as MDHEN and CDR2 as SYDVKM. Written as DNA, the CDR3 is TGTGCCAGCAGTTTGGGTAATAATTCACCCCTCCACTTT. As protein: CASSLGNNSPLHF.

This chain links TRBV6-5 with TRBJ1-1; the D gene is possibly TRBD1 (5 bases). The germline V and J ends were trimmed by 4 bases and 1 base, with 7 bases remaining between them. There are 13 residues in the CDR3. Germline loops: CDR1 MNHEY, CDR2 SVGAGI. CDR3 coding DNA: TGTGCCAGCAGTTGGGGCCAGAACACTGAAGCTTTCTTT. Translation gives CASSWGQNTEAFF.

The chain is built from TRBV5-1 and TRBJ1-1; 10 bases are a match to TRBD1. The CDR3 is 15 residues long. V lost 4 bases to trimming and J lost 5 bases; unmatched junction nucleotides: 8. Germline lookup yields CDR1 SGHRS and CDR2 YFSETQ. CDR3 residues: CASSATGGGGTEAFF. The CDR3 DNA is TGCGCCAGCAGCGCGACAGGGGGCGGAGGTACTGAAGCTTTCTTT.

The chain joins TRBV2 to TRBJ2-3, with 9 bases that match TRBD2. V was clipped by 2 bases and J by 3 bases; unmatched bases: 3. Germline CDR1 is SNHLY and CDR2 is FYNNEI. This CDR3 region has 15 residues. The chain's CDR3 is CASSEFTSGTDTQYF. The CDR3 DNA is TGTGCCAGCAGTGAATTTACTAGCGGGACAGATACGCAGTATTTT.

The J gene is TRBJ1-5, the V gene TRBV9; weak D call: TRBD1 (6 bases). Trimming took off 0 bases at V and 4 bases at J, with 14 bases between the two ends. The CDR3 runs to 16 residues. Germline CDR1 and CDR2: SGDLS and YYNGEE. CDR3 protein: CASSVGTARWNQPQHF. The CDR3 DNA follows: TGTGCCAGCAGCGTAGGGACAGCCCGGTGGAATCAGCCCCAGCATTTT.

V gene TRBV7-2 combines with J gene TRBJ2-4; D possibly uses TRBD1 or TRBD2 (5 bases each). V lost 7 bases, J lost 7 bases, and 17 bases lay in between. This CDR3 is built from 14 residues. Germline CDR1 is SGHTA and CDR2 is FQGNSA. The CDR3 protein is CASNLPQGGNIQYF. The DNA of the CDR3 is TGTGCCAGCAACCTTCCGCAGGGCGGGAACATTCAGTACTTC.

In its sample, this clone was seen once. The rearrangement uses TRBV6-1 and TRBJ1-6, with a tentative D call TRBD1 (5 bases). Trimming took 3 bases from V and 6 from J, leaving 15 bases between them. Germline CDR1 MNHNS, CDR2 SASEGT. This CDR3 is built from 16 residues. CDR3 sequence: CASSEGTDGSNSPLHF. For the CDR3, the DNA is TGTGCCAGCAGTGAGGGGACGGACGGCTCTAATTCACCCCTCCACTTT.

This chain connects TRBV4-2 to TRBJ2-1; no clear D gene. The CDR3 extends over 15 amino acids. Germline-derived CDR1 and CDR2 are LGHNA and YNFKEQ. With 4 bases removed from V and 8 bases from J, the gap between germline ends came to 18 bases. CDR3: CASSPPGRVGYEQFF. The DNA of the CDR3 is TGTGCCAGCAGCCCGCCCGGTAGGGTGGGCTATGAGCAGTTCTTC.

The rearrangement uses TRBV27 and TRBJ2-1; 9 bases agree with TRBD2. Per germline, CDR1 MNHEY and CDR2 SMNVEV (reference sequence). V trimming: 2 bases; J trimming: 0 bases; junction bases outside the gene matches: 2. The CDR3 sequence is 16 residues long. The CDR3 is CASSLLAGSSYNEQFF. For the CDR3, the DNA is TGTGCCAGCAGTTTACTAGCGGGGAGCTCCTACAATGAGCAGTTCTTC.

The rearrangement links TRBV12-3 or TRBV12-4 to TRBJ1-1; a possible D gene is TRBD1 (5 bases). Trimming took off 6 bases at V and 4 bases at J, with 12 bases between the two ends. This CDR3 has 13 amino acids. CDR3 nucleotide sequence: TGTGCCAGCAGCCCAGCGGGGGTCACTGAAGCTTTCTTT. Its translation is CASSPAGVTEAFF.

CDR3 sequence: CSATGQANTEAFF. CDR3 nucleotides: TGCAGCGCCACCGGACAGGCGAACACTGAAGCTTTCTTT. The rearrangement joins TRBV29-1 to TRBJ1-1; 7 bases are a match to TRBD1. The CDR3 runs to 13 residues. Per the germline V gene, CDR1 is SQVTM and CDR2 is ANQGSEA. Trimming took 7 bases from V and 1 from J; bases not matched to a gene: 6.

J is TRBJ2-5 and V is TRBV5-1, with 11 bases fitting TRBD1. CDR1 SGHRS and CDR2 YFSETQ come from the germline V gene. J lost 9 bases, V lost 4 bases, and 11 bases had no gene match. The CDR3 has 15 amino acids. The CDR3 here is CASSTGTGGPESQYF. CDR3 nucleotide sequence: TGCGCCAGCAGCACGGGGACAGGGGGGCCGGAGTCCCAGTACTTC.

The V gene is TRBV5-1, the J gene TRBJ2-7; D may be TRBD2 (5 bases). V gave up 0 bases and J gave up 2 bases, with 18 bases separating them. The V gene's germline CDR1 is SGHRS and CDR2 YFSETQ. There are 17 residues in the CDR3. The CDR3 sequence: CASSLDLASSVTYEQYF. In DNA, the CDR3 is TGCGCCAGCAGCTTGGACCTAGCATCCAGCGTCACCTACGAGCAGTACTTC.

The chain is built from TRBV2 and TRBJ2-3; 8 bases line up with TRBD1. The CDR3 is made up of 15 amino acids. The J segment lost 1 base and the V segment lost 5 bases, leaving 5 bases of the junction unmatched. Germline V gene sequence: CDR1 SNHLY, CDR2 FYNNEI. The CDR3 is CASSSGTGGTDTQYF. The DNA of the CDR3 is TGTGCCAGCAGTTCAGGGACAGGTGGCACAGATACGCAGTATTTT.

The chain uses TRBV5-1 and TRBJ2-1, with D perhaps TRBD2 (5 bases). The germline CDR1 and CDR2 sequences are SGHRS and YFSETQ. The CDR3 totals 13 residues. V lost 1 base, J lost 3 bases, and 5 bases lay in between. CDR3 sequence reads: CASSLTSYNEQFF. Here the CDR3 DNA reads TGCGCCAGCAGCTTGACTAGCTACAATGAGCAGTTCTTC.

J is TRBJ1-2 and V is TRBV7-9; TRBD1 agrees at 10 bases. Germline CDR1 reads SEHNR; CDR2 reads FQNEAQ (reference sequence). After removal of 4 bases from V and 1 base from J, the junction contained 6 bases not matched to a gene. The CDR3 consists of 16 residues. CDR3: CASSSDRGSGNYGYTF. CDR3 DNA: TGTGCCAGCAGCTCGGACAGGGGGAGCGGTAACTATGGCTACACCTTC.

The chain employs TRBV29-1 and TRBJ2-7, with D maybe TRBD1 (6 bases). The V end lost 7 bases, the J end lost 0 bases, and 19 bases lay between the germline ends. This CDR3 contains 15 residues. The germline CDR1 and CDR2 sequences are SQVTM and ANQGSEA. The CDR3 sequence: CSASGPGTISYEQYF. CDR3 in DNA: TGCAGCGCCTCAGGCCCCGGGACAATCTCCTACGAGCAGTACTTC.

This chain joins TRBV29-1 and TRBJ2-3, with 14 nucleotides matching TRBD2. CDR1 is SQVTM and CDR2 is ANQGSEA in the germline V gene. The CDR3 length is 16 residues. After removal of 4 bases from V and 5 bases from J, the junction contained 8 bases not matched to a gene. The CDR3 here is CSVGGLAGAQGDTQYF. The CDR3 coding sequence is TGCAGCGTTGGGGGACTAGCGGGGGCCCAGGGAGATACGCAGTATTTT.

The CDR3 nucleotides read TGTGCCAGCAGCTTGGCTGCGCAGAATAACTATGGCTACACCTTC. This encodes CASSLAAQNNYGYTF. The gene calls are TRBV5-5 and TRBJ1-2; D gene unclear. Germline CDR1 reads SGHKS; CDR2 reads YYEKEE (reference sequence). The V end was cut by 0 bases, the J end by 1 base, with 10 bases between. CDR3 length: 15 amino acids. Full variable domain (outside the CDR3, taken from reference TRBV5-5 and TRBJ1-2): DAGVTQSPTHLIKTRGQQVTLRCSPISGHKSVSWYQQVLGQGPQFIFQYYEKEERGRGNFPDRFSARQFPNYSSELNVNALLLGDSALYLCASSLAAQNNYGYTFGSGTRLTVV.

J is TRBJ1-2 and V is TRBV7-2, with 7 bases identical to TRBD1. V shed 5 bases, J shed 1 base, and the junction held 7 bases outside the gene matches. Germline CDR1 and CDR2: SGHTA and FQGNSA. This CDR3 has 15 residues. In nucleotides, the CDR3 is TGTGCCAGCAGCAAGGGACAGTCGGTTAACTATGGCTACACCTTC. Its protein product is CASSKGQSVNYGYTF.

The rearrangement uses TRBV4-1 and TRBJ2-1; D remains unclear. Germline V gene sequence: CDR1 MGHRA, CDR2 YSYEKL. This CDR3 spans 11 amino acids. V was shortened by 3 bases and J by 7 bases, with 4 bases between the two germline ends. The CDR3 bases are TGCGCCAGCAGCCAGGGAAATGAGCAGTTCTTC. Protein: CASSQGNEQFF.

The V call is TRBV5-4, the J call TRBJ2-1; TRBD2 aligns across 8 bases. Germline-derived CDR1 and CDR2 are SGHNT and YYREEE (reference sequence). The CDR3 consists of 14 residues. V shed 4 bases, J shed 7 bases, and the junction held 7 bases outside the gene matches. The CDR3 sequence is CASSLPGLGNEQFF. The CDR3 DNA sequence: TGTGCCAGCAGCCTTCCGGGACTAGGGAATGAGCAGTTCTTC.

This clone was recorded once. V and J are TRBV7-6 and TRBJ1-6; a possible D gene is TRBD1 (6 bases). Germline loops: CDR1 SGHVS, CDR2 FNYEAQ. The CDR3 contains 18 residues. V was trimmed by 5 bases and J by 5 bases, leaving 22 bases between them. CDR3 sequence reads: CASSPDPPSDSNNSPLHF. The CDR3 coding sequence is TGTGCCAGCAGCCCGGACCCTCCTTCGGACAGTAATAATTCACCCCTCCACTTT.

The chain recombines TRBV5-5 with TRBJ2-1; no clear D gene. Germline CDR1 is SGHKS and CDR2 is YYEKEE (reference sequence). This CDR3 is built from 15 residues. Trimming pared 0 bases from V and 0 bases from J, leaving 7 bases between. The CDR3 sequence: CASSLGGSSYNEQFF. The CDR3 DNA follows: TGTGCCAGCAGCTTGGGTGGAAGCTCCTACAATGAGCAGTTCTTC.